The sequence of this T cell receptor (beta chain) was determined in a study of blood T cell repertoires in COVID-19. Study background: From the United States, Italy and Spain came samples of acute and convalescent COVID-19. Sample material is recorded as cDNA or gDNA derived from T cells, B-cell-depleted T cells, or PBMCs.

Sequencing was performed with immunoSEQ multiplex PCR; in TCRdb, only in-frame clones are kept and a portion is missing. In the table there are some 340,000 clones, 90% of which are singletons. V lost 5 bases and J lost 10; bases outside the gene matches: 21. CDR1 and CDR2 (germline): SGHVS, FNYEAQ. The CDR3 sequence is 18 residues long. This sequence originates from a woman in her twenties or thirties who had been exposed to COVID-19. The specimen sequenced was PBMCs or T cells enriched from blood (not recorded which). This rearrangement joins TRBV7-6 to TRBJ2-1; 9 nucleotides agree with TRBD2. The CDR3 sequence is CASSHGGIRRGGLREQFF. The CDR3 bases are TGTGCCAGCAGCCATGGTGGTATCAGGCGGGGGGGCCTCCGGGAGCAGTTCTTC.